The 7 T cell receptor beta chains given below trace back to one sample, sequenced in a study of cytomegalovirus exposure and HLA in healthy donors (dated by TCRdb to about 2017). Receptor amplification or capture employed the immunoSEQ multiplex PCR assay. For the multiplex PCR, a mixture combining 60 forward primers for TCR Vbeta segments and 13 reverse primers for TCR Jbeta segments was used. Entries here come from immuneACCESS through TCRdb and include only in-frame sequences with V and J called. Some clones fail to appear in such tables; in the studies checked, an unresolved V gene covers under half of the shortfall, and the cause of the remainder is unknown. In all, the sample holds 200,000 to 250,000 clones, and about 79% of those were seen once. The ten biggest clones cover 1.5% to 2% of the sample. The sequenced sample consisted of PBMCs. The receptors originated from a man aged 18 to 29 in good health and CMV-seronegative.

This clone was detected only once. The V call is TRBV4-2, the J call TRBJ2-1, with TRBD2 identical over 15 bases. V lost 0 bases and J lost 7; bases outside the gene matches: 13. The V gene's germline CDR1 is LGHNA and CDR2 YNFKEQ. This CDR3 is 20 amino acids long. The CDR3 DNA reads as TGTGCCAGCAGCCAAGAGGGGACTAGCGGGAGGCAAGGGGTCCGTAATGAGCAGTTCTTC. Protein product: CASSQEGTSGRQGVRNEQFF.

V and J are TRBV4-1 and TRBJ2-5; a possible D gene is TRBD1 (6 bases). The closer fit of TRBJ2-7 to the DNA end suggests the J call may be wrong. The CDR3 runs 14 residues. CDR1 is MGHRA, CDR2 YSYEKL, per germline. This CDR3 reads CASSQDRGKDEQYF. The CDR3, as DNA: TGCGCCAGCAGCCAAGACAGGGGTAAGGACGAGCAGTACTTC.

CDR3: CAWSYRDRFGELFF. The CDR3 DNA reads TGTGCCTGGAGTTACAGGGACAGGTTCGGGGAGCTGTTTTTT. The genes are TRBV30 and TRBJ2-2; 8 nucleotides agree with TRBD1. Germline trimming cut 2 bases from V and 7 bases from J; bases unmatched to any gene: 6. This CDR3 comprises 14 residues. CDR1 GTSNPN and CDR2 SVGIG come from the germline V gene (reference sequence). The whole variable domain, remainder taken from reference TRBV30 and TRBJ2-2, is SQTIHQWPATLVQPVGSPLSLECTVEGTSNPNLYWYRQAAGRGLQLLFYSVGIGQISSEVPQNLSASRPQDRQFILSSKKLLLSDSGFYLCAWSYRDRFGELFFGEGSRLTVL.

The chain links TRBV18 to TRBJ1-2; 8 bases are a match to TRBD1. The V segment lost 4 bases and the J segment 3 bases; nucleotides outside the gene matches: 4. The CDR3 consists of 14 residues. CDR1 is KGHSH, CDR2 LQKENI, per germline. CDR3 coding DNA: TGTGCCAGCTCACTCGGACAGGGTGACTATGGCTACACCTTC. Amino acids: CASSLGQGDYGYTF.

The chain couples TRBV5-5 to TRBJ2-7, with TRBD1 as a possible D gene (6 bases). The CDR3 is made up of 16 amino acids. The germline CDR1 and CDR2 sequences are SGHKS and YYEKEE (reference sequence). V lost 0 bases and J 3 bases, leaving 16 bases between the germline ends. CDR3 DNA sequence: TGTGCCAGCAGCTTGGCCTCACAGGGCTGGAGCTACGAGCAGTACTTC. Residues: CASSLASQGWSYEQYF.

The J gene is TRBJ1-5, the V gene TRBV4-1, with D hard to call. With 3 bases removed from V and 6 bases from J, the gap between germline ends came to 9 bases. CDR1 MGHRA and CDR2 YSYEKL come from the germline V gene. The CDR3 consists of 13 residues. CDR3 protein: CASSQGLGQPQHF. The CDR3 DNA sequence: TGCGCCAGCAGCCAGGGCCTTGGTCAGCCCCAGCATTTT.

This clone was observed a single time. The chain joins TRBV4-1 to TRBJ2-3; TRBD2 is a possible D gene (5 bases). CDR3 length: 16 amino acids. V was shortened by 3 bases and J by 3 bases, with 16 bases between the two germline ends. Germline V gene lookup returns CDR1 MGHRA and CDR2 YSYEKL. CDR3 DNA sequence: TGCGCCAGCAGCCACCTCAGTCCGGGCGGGACAGATACGCAGTATTTT. Protein product: CASSHLSPGGTDTQYF.